The rows below give T cell receptor beta chains drawn from one sample of a study of blood T cell repertoires in COVID-19. Generated by immunoSEQ multiplex PCR, the TCRdb table keeps only in-frame clones and is missing some. The data show around 230,000 clones, 65% to 90% seen once. Sequenced material: peripheral blood. The receptors derive from a man aged 35-49 years who had recovered from COVID-19. The CDR3 runs from the conserved cysteine through the conserved F or W. The order of the fields is CDR3 protein, CDR3 DNA, D gene, V gene, J gene, clone size. D genes are given only for firm matches. The size field is filled for only some rows; it gives once, few, many or a size class.

CDR3aa: CASSYSKRGIAEAFF
CDR3nt: TGTGCCAGCAGTTACTCGAAGCGGGGTATCGCTGAAGCTTTCTTT
d_gene: .
v_gene: TRBV6-5
j_gene: TRBJ1-1
abundance: .

CDR3aa: CAWSSGGGYGYTF
CDR3nt: TGTGCCTGGAGTTCCGGGGGGGGCTATGGCTACACCTTC
d_gene: .
v_gene: TRBV30
j_gene: TRBJ1-2
abundance: .

CDR3aa: CASRGGRTLYEQYF
CDR3nt: TGTGCCAGCCGGGGCGGGAGGACTCTATACGAGCAGTACTTC
d_gene: TRBD2
v_gene: TRBV6-5
j_gene: TRBJ2-7
abundance: few

CDR3aa: CAISVSQGTHGYTF
CDR3nt: TGTGCCATCAGTGTTAGCCAGGGCACCCATGGCTACACCTTC
d_gene: .
v_gene: TRBV10-3
j_gene: TRBJ1-2
abundance: few

CDR3aa: CASSLAGHLMNTEAFF
CDR3nt: TGTGCCAGCAGCTTAGCGGGACACCTCATGAACACTGAAGCTTTCTTT
d_gene: .
v_gene: TRBV7-2
j_gene: TRBJ1-1
abundance: once

CDR3aa: CASSLSISSGYEQYF
CDR3nt: TGTGCCAGCAGCTTATCGATTTCCAGTGGCTACGAGCAGTACTTC
d_gene: .
v_gene: TRBV7-9
j_gene: TRBJ2-7
abundance: .

CDR3aa: CASSDTGTGVYEQYF
CDR3nt: TGTGCCAGCAGCGATACCGGGACAGGGGTCTACGAGCAGTACTTC
d_gene: TRBD1
v_gene: TRBV5-4
j_gene: TRBJ2-7
abundance: .

CDR3aa: CASSRQGAYGYTF
CDR3nt: TGTGCCAGCAGCAGGCAGGGGGCCTATGGCTACACCTTC
d_gene: TRBD1
v_gene: TRBV5-4
j_gene: TRBJ1-2
abundance: many

CDR3aa: CSAGPIIKSGTGEYWTEAFF
CDR3nt: TGCAGCGCCGGCCCAATAATAAAGTCAGGGACAGGGGAATATTGGACTGAAGCTTTCTTT
d_gene: TRBD1
v_gene: TRBV29-1
j_gene: TRBJ1-1
abundance: few

CDR3aa: CAINLPRDGGTYEQYF
CDR3nt: TGTGCCATCAACCTTCCGCGGGATGGGGGGACCTACGAGCAGTACTTC
d_gene: .
v_gene: TRBV19
j_gene: TRBJ2-7
abundance: .

CDR3aa: CSVEDVGTSGGPRYNEQFF
CDR3nt: TGCAGCGTTGAAGATGTCGGGACTAGCGGGGGACCGCGGTACAATGAGCAGTTCTTC
d_gene: TRBD2
v_gene: TRBV29-1
j_gene: TRBJ2-1
abundance: .

CDR3aa: CAWSLQEGGEAFF
CDR3nt: TGTGCCTGGAGTCTCCAGGAAGGAGGTGAAGCTTTCTTT
d_gene: .
v_gene: TRBV30
j_gene: TRBJ1-1
abundance: .

CDR3aa: CASSSGRSYEQYF
CDR3nt: TGTGCCAGCAGTTCAGGCAGATCGTACGAGCAGTACTTC
d_gene: .
v_gene: TRBV27
j_gene: TRBJ2-7
abundance: .

CDR3aa: CASSYGLRDRGGSPLHF
CDR3nt: TGTGCCAGTAGTTACGGGCTTCGGGACAGGGGTGGATCACCCCTCCACTTT
d_gene: TRBD1
v_gene: TRBV6-2/TRBV6-3
j_gene: TRBJ1-6
abundance: .

CDR3aa: CASSMGRDGDEQFF
CDR3nt: TGTGCCAGTAGTATGGGGAGGGATGGAGATGAGCAGTTCTTC
d_gene: TRBD2
v_gene: TRBV19
j_gene: TRBJ2-1
abundance: .

CDR3aa: CAWDTGGRETQYF
CDR3nt: TGTGCCTGGGACACAGGGGGCAGAGAGACCCAGTACTTC
d_gene: TRBD1
v_gene: TRBV30
j_gene: TRBJ2-5
abundance: .

CDR3aa: CASSPLATPPDTQYF
CDR3nt: TGTGCCAGCTCACCACTAGCAACGCCCCCAGATACGCAGTATTTT
d_gene: .
v_gene: TRBV18
j_gene: TRBJ2-3
abundance: .

CDR3aa: CASRFARHGANEKLFF
CDR3nt: TGTGCCAGTAGGTTTGCGCGACACGGGGCTAATGAAAAACTGTTTTTT
d_gene: .
v_gene: TRBV19
j_gene: TRBJ1-4
abundance: .

CDR3aa: CASSWGTGVGNEQYF
CDR3nt: TGCGCCAGCAGCTGGGGGACAGGGGTGGGTAACGAGCAGTACTTC
d_gene: TRBD1
v_gene: TRBV5-1
j_gene: TRBJ2-7
abundance: .

CDR3aa: CASSDLGQGRTEAFF
CDR3nt: TGTGCCAGCAGTGATTTAGGACAGGGGAGGACTGAAGCTTTCTTT
d_gene: TRBD1
v_gene: TRBV25-1
j_gene: TRBJ1-1
abundance: .

CDR3aa: CASSPSLAGLRDTQYF
CDR3nt: TGCGCCAGCAGCCCGTCCCTAGCGGGATTGAGAGATACGCAGTATTTT
d_gene: TRBD2
v_gene: TRBV5-1
j_gene: TRBJ2-3
abundance: .

CDR3aa: CASSLSDREGLNNSPLHF
CDR3nt: TGTGCCAGCAGTTTATCGGACAGGGAGGGACTTAATAATTCACCCCTCCACTTT
d_gene: TRBD1
v_gene: TRBV28
j_gene: TRBJ1-6
abundance: .

CDR3aa: CATSPGSDTQYF
CDR3nt: TGTGCCACCAGTCCCGGGTCAGATACGCAGTATTTT
d_gene: .
v_gene: TRBV24-1
j_gene: TRBJ2-3
abundance: once

CDR3aa: CASSRDSGTYGYTF
CDR3nt: TGTGCCAGCAGCCGGGACTCCGGAACCTATGGCTACACCTTC
d_gene: .
v_gene: TRBV6-4
j_gene: TRBJ1-2
abundance: .

CDR3aa: CASSQYRGGTEAFF
CDR3nt: TGTGCCAGCTCACAATATAGGGGTGGCACTGAAGCTTTCTTT
d_gene: .
v_gene: TRBV18
j_gene: TRBJ1-1
abundance: .

CDR3aa: CASRPGGYTEAFF
CDR3nt: TGTGCCAGCCGCCCAGGGGGCTACACTGAAGCTTTCTTT
d_gene: TRBD1
v_gene: TRBV7-6
j_gene: TRBJ1-1
abundance: .

CDR3aa: CSVEDGQGYGYTF
CDR3nt: TGCAGCGTTGAAGACGGACAAGGCTATGGCTACACCTTC
d_gene: .
v_gene: TRBV29-1
j_gene: TRBJ1-2
abundance: .

CDR3aa: CAWSVETENQPQHF
CDR3nt: TGTGCCTGGAGTGTCGAGACAGAAAATCAGCCCCAGCATTTT
d_gene: .
v_gene: TRBV30
j_gene: TRBJ1-5
abundance: .

CDR3aa: CASSPYTDQPQHF
CDR3nt: TGTGCCAGCTCACCATATACTGATCAGCCCCAGCATTTT
d_gene: .
v_gene: TRBV18
j_gene: TRBJ1-5
abundance: .

CDR3aa: CASRGQGYTEAFF
CDR3nt: TGTGCCAGCAGGGGACAGGGATACACTGAAGCTTTCTTT
d_gene: TRBD1
v_gene: TRBV6-5
j_gene: TRBJ1-1
abundance: .

CDR3aa: CASSSPRGGDIQYF
CDR3nt: TGTGCCAGCAGTTCCCCCCGGGGGGGAGACATTCAGTACTTC
d_gene: TRBD2
v_gene: TRBV5-4
j_gene: TRBJ2-4
abundance: .

CDR3aa: CASIESGGPTYTEAFF
CDR3nt: TGTGCCAGCATCGAATCAGGGGGTCCAACCTACACTGAAGCTTTCTTT
d_gene: TRBD1
v_gene: TRBV7-9
j_gene: TRBJ1-1
abundance: .

CDR3aa: CASSPDYLNEQFF
CDR3nt: TGTGCCAGCAGCCCAGACTACCTCAATGAGCAGTTCTTC
d_gene: .
v_gene: TRBV11-2
j_gene: TRBJ2-1
abundance: .

CDR3aa: CASSPPGTPYGYTF
CDR3nt: TGTGCCAGCAGTCCTCCCGGGACACCCTATGGCTACACCTTC
d_gene: .
v_gene: TRBV13
j_gene: TRBJ1-2
abundance: .

CDR3aa: CASRSPGLGDYNEQFF
CDR3nt: TGTGCCAGCAGATCCCCTGGTCTAGGGGACTACAATGAGCAGTTCTTC
d_gene: .
v_gene: TRBV11-2
j_gene: TRBJ2-1
abundance: .

CDR3aa: CASSQDRASGANTGELFF
CDR3nt: TGTGCCAGCAGCCAAGATAGGGCTAGCGGGGCGAACACCGGGGAGCTGTTTTTT
d_gene: TRBD2
v_gene: TRBV3-1/TRBV3-2
j_gene: TRBJ2-2
abundance: once

CDR3aa: CASSSSLLDTQYF
CDR3nt: TGTGCCAGCAGCTCCTCTCTTTTAGATACGCAGTATTTT
d_gene: .
v_gene: TRBV7-2
j_gene: TRBJ2-3
abundance: once

CDR3aa: CASSQGRGDFYTEAFF
CDR3nt: TGTGCCAGCAGCCAAGGCAGGGGGGACTTTTACACTGAAGCTTTCTTT
d_gene: TRBD1
v_gene: TRBV7-9
j_gene: TRBJ1-1
abundance: .

CDR3aa: CASSLVSQETQYF
CDR3nt: TGTGCCAGCAGCTTGGTTAGCCAAGAGACCCAGTACTTC
d_gene: .
v_gene: TRBV5-4
j_gene: TRBJ2-5
abundance: .

CDR3aa: CASSLNRVVRTEAFF
CDR3nt: TGTGCCAGCTCTCTAAACAGGGTTGTGAGAACTGAAGCTTTCTTT
d_gene: .
v_gene: TRBV18
j_gene: TRBJ1-1
abundance: .